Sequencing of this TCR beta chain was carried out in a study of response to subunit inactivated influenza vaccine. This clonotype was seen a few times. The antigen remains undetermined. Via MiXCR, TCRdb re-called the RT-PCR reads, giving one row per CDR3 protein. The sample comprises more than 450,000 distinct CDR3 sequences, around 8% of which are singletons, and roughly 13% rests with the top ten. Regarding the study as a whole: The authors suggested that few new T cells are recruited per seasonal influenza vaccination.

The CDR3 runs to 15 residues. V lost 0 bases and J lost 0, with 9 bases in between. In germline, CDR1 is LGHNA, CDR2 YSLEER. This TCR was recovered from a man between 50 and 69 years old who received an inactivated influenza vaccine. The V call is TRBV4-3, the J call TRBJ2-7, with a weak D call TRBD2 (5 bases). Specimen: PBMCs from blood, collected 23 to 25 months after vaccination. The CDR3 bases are TGCGCCAGCAGCCAAGAGAGAGGGATCTCCTACGAGCAGTACTTC. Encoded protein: CASSQERGISYEQYF.